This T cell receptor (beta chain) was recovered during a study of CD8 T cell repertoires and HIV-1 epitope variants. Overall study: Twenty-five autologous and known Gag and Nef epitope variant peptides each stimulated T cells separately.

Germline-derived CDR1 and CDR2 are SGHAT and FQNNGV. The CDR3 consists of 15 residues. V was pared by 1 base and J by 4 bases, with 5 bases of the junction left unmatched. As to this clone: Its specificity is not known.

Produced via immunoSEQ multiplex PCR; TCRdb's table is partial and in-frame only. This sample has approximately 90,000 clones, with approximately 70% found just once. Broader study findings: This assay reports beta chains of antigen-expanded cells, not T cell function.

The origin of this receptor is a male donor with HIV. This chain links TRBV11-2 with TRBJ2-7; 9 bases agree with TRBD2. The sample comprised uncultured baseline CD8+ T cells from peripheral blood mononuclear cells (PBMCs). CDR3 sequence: CASSLVAGGTYEQYF. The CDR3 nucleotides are TGTGCCAGCAGCTTAGTGGCGGGAGGGACATACGAGCAGTACTTC.